A selection of T cell receptor beta chains follows, all from one sample in a study of cytomegalovirus exposure and HLA in healthy donors. Measured with immunoSEQ multiplex PCR; TCRdb has only the in-frame clones, and not every one. The sample has about 150,000 clones; around 60% are singletons. The sequencing input was PBMCs. The source of these receptors is an older woman in good health and CMV-seropositive. Both conserved end residues are part of each CDR3. The D gene is left open where the match is weak. Rows may omit the clone size; those that give it use once, few, many or a size class.

size	V	J	D	CDR3	DNA
few	TRBV6-1	TRBJ2-7	.	CASSAMYTSGEQYF	TGTGCCAGCAGTGCTATGTACACCAGCGGCGAGCAGTACTTC
.	TRBV4-1	TRBJ1-4	.	CASSHGRGRLNEKLFF	TGCGCCAGCAGCCATGGACGTGGGAGACTTAATGAAAAACTGTTTTTT
.	TRBV6-5	TRBJ2-1	TRBD1	CAIGRQGVYNEQFF	TGTGCCATCGGTCGACAGGGGGTCTACAATGAGCAGTTCTTC
.	TRBV5-1	TRBJ1-1	.	CASSLGTPRGEAFF	TGCGCCAGCAGCTTGGGTACCCCTAGGGGTGAAGCTTTCTTT
few	TRBV2	TRBJ2-7	TRBD1	CASSIPGQGSYEQYF	TGTGCCAGCAGTATTCCGGGACAGGGTTCCTACGAGCAGTACTTC
.	TRBV29-1	TRBJ2-7	.	CSVEMEDPYEQYF	TGCAGCGTTGAGATGGAGGATCCCTACGAGCAGTACTTC
few	TRBV30	TRBJ1-4	.	CAWSAPGIANEKLFF	TGTGCCTGGAGTGCCCCGGGGATAGCTAATGAAAAACTGTTTTTT
.	TRBV2	TRBJ2-3	.	CASSPQGTSTDTQYF	TGTGCCAGCAGCCCACAGGGGACTAGCACAGATACGCAGTATTTT
.	TRBV28	TRBJ2-5	.	CASSSTGRVGETQYF	TGTGCCAGCAGTTCGACCGGGAGAGTGGGGGAGACCCAGTACTTC
few	TRBV4-3	TRBJ2-1	TRBD2	CASSQELAGNREQFF	TGCGCCAGCAGCCAAGAACTAGCGGGAAACCGTGAGCAGTTCTTC
.	TRBV11-3	TRBJ2-5	.	CASSPGHQETQYF	TGTGCCAGCAGCCCTGGCCACCAAGAGACCCAGTACTTC
.	TRBV18	TRBJ2-3	TRBD2	CASSPRTSGGEGTQYF	TGTGCCAGCTCACCAAGGACTAGCGGGGGCGAAGGTACGCAGTATTTT
few	TRBV18	TRBJ1-1	TRBD1	CASSRDRGNEAFF	TGTGCCAGCTCTCGGGACAGGGGGAACGAAGCTTTCTTT
few	TRBV25-1	TRBJ2-7	.	CASSESYRPYEQYF	TGTGCCAGCAGTGAATCATACAGGCCCTACGAGCAGTACTTC
.	TRBV10-3	TRBJ1-2	.	CAISGHQDGYTF	TGTGCCATCAGTGGTCATCAGGATGGCTACACCTTC
.	TRBV13	TRBJ2-2	.	CASLSGGAGTGELFF	TGTGCCAGCCTCTCGGGCGGGGCGGGCACCGGGGAGCTGTTTTTT
few	TRBV11-2	TRBJ2-5	.	CASSLEQGHLQETQYF	TGTGCCAGCAGCTTAGAGCAGGGGCACTTACAAGAGACCCAGTACTTC
.	TRBV5-1	TRBJ1-1	.	CASSTTVNTEAFF	TGCGCCAGCAGCACCACAGTTAACACTGAAGCTTTCTTT
.	TRBV6-6	TRBJ1-1	TRBD1	CASSYAQGTVDTEAFF	TGTGCCAGCAGTTACGCCCAAGGGACAGTAGATACTGAAGCTTTCTTT
few	TRBV28	TRBJ2-2	.	CASSSHGMNTGELFF	TGTGCCAGCAGTTCCCACGGGATGAACACCGGGGAGCTGTTTTTT
.	TRBV7-9	TRBJ1-3	.	CASSAGSSSGNTIYF	TGTGCCAGCAGCGCAGGGTCGTCCTCTGGAAACACCATATATTTT
.	TRBV6-1	TRBJ2-5	TRBD2	CASSEAERLAGYETQYF	TGTGCCAGCAGTGAAGCAGAGCGGCTAGCGGGTTACGAGACCCAGTACTTC
.	TRBV18	TRBJ2-2	TRBD2	CASSSNLAGVGTGELFF	TGTGCCAGCTCATCCAATCTAGCGGGAGTTGGGACCGGGGAGCTGTTTTTT
.	TRBV2	TRBJ1-1	TRBD1	CASSAQGEVSEAFF	TGTGCCAGCAGTGCACAGGGGGAGGTGTCTGAAGCTTTCTTT
.	TRBV6-6	TRBJ2-7	TRBD1	CASSYSGTGFYEQYF	TGTGCCAGCAGTTACTCTGGGACAGGGTTCTACGAGCAGTACTTC
.	TRBV23-1	TRBJ2-4	TRBD1	CASSRRDRVAKNIQYF	TGCGCCAGCAGTCGCCGGGACAGGGTGGCCAAAAACATTCAGTACTTC
.	TRBV10-3	TRBJ2-7	.	CATDSGHEQYF	TGTGCCACCGATTCCGGTCACGAGCAGTACTTC
few	TRBV30	TRBJ1-1	.	CACTQDAIEAFF	TGTGCCTGCACACAGGACGCAATTGAAGCTTTCTTT